Below, 22 T cell receptor beta chains from the same sample are listed, as sequenced in a study of cytomegalovirus exposure and HLA in healthy donors. PCR amplification relied on 60 Vbeta primers (plus 13 Jbeta primers). Using immunoSEQ multiplex PCR, the repertoire was profiled, and TCRdb retains in-frame clones only, with some absent. The sample contains 100,000 to 150,000 clones, over 70% of which appear only once. The sequenced sample was PBMCs. These receptor sequences come from a female donor in good health and CMV-seronegative.

This clone showed up just once. V gene TRBV5-1 combines with J gene TRBJ2-1; 7 positions agree with TRBD1. Germline V CDR1 and CDR2: SGHRS, YFSETQ. V gave up 4 bases and J gave up 5 bases; unmatched junction bases: 9. This CDR3 spans 15 amino acids. CDR3 in DNA: TGCGCCAGCAGCACAAGACAGGGTGGGGACAATGAGCAGTTCTTC. The encoded protein is CASSTRQGGDNEQFF.

The chain carries TRBV6-1 and TRBJ1-2, with 8 bases fitting TRBD1. Germline V gives CDR1 MNHNS, CDR2 SASEGT. This CDR3 has 14 amino acids. The V gene end was trimmed by 4 bases and the J gene end by 5 bases; junction bases not matched to a gene: 6. The CDR3 bases are TGTGCCAGCAGTGGCGACAGGGGCCTTTATGGCTACACCTTC. Its translation is CASSGDRGLYGYTF.

The chain is built from TRBV2 and TRBJ2-1; 10 bases map to TRBD2. The CDR3 has 14 amino acids. Trimming cost V 5 bases and J 6 bases; bases outside gene matches: 4. Germline CDR1 reads SNHLY; CDR2 reads FYNNEI. In nucleotides, the CDR3 is TGTGCCAGCAGTTCCGGGACTAGCGCCAATGAGCAGTTCTTC. Protein product: CASSSGTSANEQFF.

J is TRBJ1-5 and V is TRBV27; unclear D gene. Germline V gene sequence: CDR1 MNHEY, CDR2 SMNVEV (reference sequence). V was cut by 0 bases and J by 3 bases, with 9 bases left in between. This CDR3 has 15 residues. The CDR3 protein is CASSLSSQVNQPQHF. The CDR3 nucleotides read TGTGCCAGCAGTTTATCGTCCCAGGTCAATCAGCCCCAGCATTTT.

This clone occurred once. The chain couples TRBV25-1 to TRBJ1-1; perhaps TRBD1 as D (5 bases). Between the trimmed V and J ends, which lost 3 bases and 6 bases, there was a span of 17 bases. The CDR3 spans 15 residues. Germline V gene lookup returns CDR1 MGHDK and CDR2 SYGVNS. The CDR3 loop reads CASSEMTASLAEAFF. CDR3 nucleotide sequence: TGTGCCAGCAGTGAGATGACAGCCTCGTTGGCTGAAGCTTTCTTT.

V is TRBV5-1 and J is TRBJ2-1; 8 positions match TRBD2. The CDR3 extends over 15 amino acids. The trim removed 4 bases at V and 6 bases at J, leaving 9 bases unmatched. CDR1 is SGHRS and CDR2 is YFSETQ in the germline V gene. The CDR3 here is CASSHTSGVSNEQFF. The CDR3 nucleotides read TGCGCCAGCAGCCATACTAGCGGAGTCTCCAATGAGCAGTTCTTC.

The V and J genes are TRBV5-6 and TRBJ2-2; TRBD2 matches 10 bases. Germline V gene data show CDR1 as SGHDT and CDR2 as YYEEEE. This CDR3 has 17 residues. V was clipped by 3 bases and J by 6 bases; unmatched bases: 11. CDR3 residues: CASSYPLVAGGSGELFF. For the CDR3, the DNA is TGTGCCAGCAGCTACCCGTTGGTAGCGGGAGGTTCCGGGGAGCTGTTTTTT.

The chain couples TRBV6-1 to TRBJ1-4; possible D gene TRBD1, 5 bases. This CDR3 region has 13 residues. V was pared by 11 bases and J by 7 bases, with 17 bases between. CDR1 MNHNS and CDR2 SASEGT come from the germline V gene. CDR3 sequence reads: CAAAPEGLEKLFF. DNA of the CDR3: TGTGCCGCCGCCCCGGAGGGACTTGAAAAACTGTTTTTT.

V gene TRBV7-9 combines with J gene TRBJ2-3; tentative D call: TRBD2 (6 bases). Trimming removed 3 bases at V and 6 bases at J, with 13 bases between. The CDR3 spans 14 residues. Germline assignment: CDR1 SEHNR and CDR2 FQNEAQ (reference sequence). CDR3 sequence (DNA): TGTGCCAGCAGCTTGGCGGGGAGTTCGGATACGCAGTATTTT. Encoded protein: CASSLAGSSDTQYF.

This clone was counted between two and nine times. The chain employs TRBV5-8 and TRBJ1-5; 7 nucleotides line up with TRBD1. Trimming cost V 4 bases and J 5 bases; bases outside gene matches: 3. The CDR3 runs 13 residues. CDR1 and CDR2 from the germline V gene are SGHTS and YDEGEE. CDR3 loop: CASSRQGYQPQHF. The CDR3, as DNA: TGTGCCAGCAGCAGACAGGGCTATCAGCCCCAGCATTTT.

As to this clone: This sample also contains other DNA sequences that code for the same CDR3. The chain couples TRBV21-1 to TRBJ2-2; TRBD2 is taken as the D call from the table, unchecked against the DNA. TRBV21-1 is an annotated pseudogene. The CDR3 is 16 amino acids. The CDR3 loop reads CASSTRGGIDTGELFF. The CDR3 DNA is TGTGCCAGCAGCACCCGAGGCGGGATAGACACCGGGGAGCTGTTTTTT.

The CDR3 here is CAWRRQGAETQYF. The CDR3, as DNA: TGTGCCTGGAGACGTCAGGGGGCAGAGACCCAGTACTTC. The V gene is TRBV30, the J gene TRBJ2-5; TRBD1 matches at 8 bases. The V segment lost 3 bases and the J segment 4 bases; nucleotides outside the gene matches: 4. CDR1 and CDR2 (germline): GTSNPN, SVGIG (reference sequence). The CDR3 spans 13 residues.

This clone appeared a single time. The chain recombines TRBV27 with TRBJ2-3; TRBD2 might be the D (6 bases). Germline CDR1 and CDR2: MNHEY and SMNVEV (reference sequence). This CDR3 has 14 residues. The V and J ends lost 3 bases and 6 bases respectively, with 13 bases between them. In nucleotides, the CDR3 is TGTGCCAGCAGTTTTCACGGGAGTAGGGATACGCAGTATTTT. It translates to CASSFHGSRDTQYF.

The rearrangement links TRBV9 to TRBJ2-7, with 8 bases fitting TRBD1. The V gene end was trimmed by 4 bases and the J gene end by 0 bases; junction bases not matched to a gene: 9. The CDR3 is 16 residues long. CDR1 is SGDLS, CDR2 YYNGEE, per germline. The CDR3 here is CASSLRGQASSYEQYF. Here the CDR3 DNA reads TGTGCCAGCAGCCTGCGGGGACAGGCGAGCTCCTACGAGCAGTACTTC.

This chain links TRBV10-3 with TRBJ2-7, with D perhaps matching TRBD2 (7 bases). Germline V gene sequence: CDR1 ENHRY, CDR2 SYGVKD. V shed 7 bases and J shed 8 bases, with 15 bases lying between them. This CDR3 is 12 amino acids long. The DNA for the CDR3 is TGTGCCATCATGGGGGGGCAGCTACAGCAGTACTTC. Translating gives CAIMGGQLQQYF.

The rearrangement joins TRBV5-4 to TRBJ2-7; 10 bases line up with TRBD1. V was pared by 1 base and J by 6 bases, with 4 bases of the junction left unmatched. This CDR3 has 14 residues. Per germline, CDR1 SGHNT and CDR2 YYREEE (reference sequence). This chain's CDR3 is CASSLMTGGVEQYF. CDR3 nucleotides: TGTGCCAGCAGCTTGATGACAGGGGGCGTCGAGCAGTACTTC.

The chain joins TRBV19 to TRBJ1-6; a possible D gene is TRBD1 (6 bases). Germline V lookup: CDR1 LNHDA, CDR2 SQIVND (reference sequence). V lost 9 bases, J lost 0 bases, and 12 bases lay in between. The CDR3 runs 15 residues. The CDR3 region is CASVQGSSYNSPLHF. The DNA of the CDR3 is TGTGCCAGCGTGCAGGGGAGCTCCTATAATTCACCCCTCCACTTT.

The CDR3 sequence is CASRTIKTHGRQAFF. The CDR3 DNA reads TGTGCCAGCAGAACGATAAAAACGCATGGCAGGCAAGCTTTCTTT. V gene TRBV28 combines with J gene TRBJ1-1; D unclear. Germline CDR1 and CDR2: MDHEN and SYDVKM. V was shortened by 6 bases and J by 9 bases, with 23 bases between the two germline ends. The CDR3 covers 15 residues.

This clone was detected once. This chain links TRBV7-3 with TRBJ2-3; TRBD2 aligns across 8 bases. CDR1 and CDR2 (germline): SGHTA, FQGTGA. The CDR3 covers 16 residues. The J segment lost 2 bases and the V segment lost 6 bases, leaving 10 bases of the junction unmatched. CDR3 sequence (DNA): TGTGCCAGCAGTCTAGGGGCGGGGGGCCCCACAGATACGCAGTATTTT. Protein product: CASSLGAGGPTDTQYF.

The chain joins TRBV1 to TRBJ2-1; whether TRBD2, the table's D call, matches the DNA was not checked. TRBV1 constitutes a pseudogene. This CDR3 contains 13 residues. The CDR3 nucleotides are TGCACCAGCAACCCAAGACTACCCTCATTTGGGTTCTTC. It is translated as CTSNPRLPSFGFF.

This clone occurred once. The chain carries TRBV4-2 and TRBJ2-6; tentatively, D is TRBD1 (6 bases). Trimming removed 4 bases at V and 0 bases at J, with 25 bases between. This CDR3 has 21 amino acids. Germline lookup yields CDR1 LGHNA and CDR2 YNFKEQ. The CDR3 bases are TGTGCCAGCAGCCCGGCAGGGGCAACCGGGGTGGGTCTCTCTGGGGCCAACGTCCTGACTTTC. Protein sequence: CASSPAGATGVGLSGANVLTF.

The chain has TRBV6-5 and TRBJ1-3; maybe TRBD1 (5 bases). The germline V gene has CDR1 MNHEY and CDR2 SVGAGI. The V end was cut by 5 bases, the J end by 2 bases, with 10 bases between. The CDR3 covers 14 residues. The CDR3 DNA reads TGTGCCAGCAGTCGCGGACACACTGGAAACACCATATATTTT. It specifies CASSRGHTGNTIYF.